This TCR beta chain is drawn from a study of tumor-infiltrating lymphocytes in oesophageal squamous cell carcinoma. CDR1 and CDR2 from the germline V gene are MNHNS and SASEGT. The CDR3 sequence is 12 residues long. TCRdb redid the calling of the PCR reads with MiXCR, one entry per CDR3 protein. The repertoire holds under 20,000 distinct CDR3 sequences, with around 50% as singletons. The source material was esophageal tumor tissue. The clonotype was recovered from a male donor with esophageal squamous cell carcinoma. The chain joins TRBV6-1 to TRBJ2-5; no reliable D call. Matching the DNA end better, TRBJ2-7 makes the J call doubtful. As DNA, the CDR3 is TGTGCCAGCAGTTCCCTTTCCTACGAGCAGTACTTC. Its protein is CASSSLSYEQYF.